This T cell receptor (beta chain) was sequenced in a study of beta chain features in type 1 diabetes. Background on the study: The study examined 90 million to 130 million sorted cells across all samples. Findings and limits, study-wide: Among patients with Type 1 diabetes, TCRB CDR3s were moderately but significantly shorter in every one of the four CD4+ subsets. Naive, central memory and Treg TCRB repertoires appeared more alike in patients than in healthy donors.

The whole isolated RNA underwent reverse transcription, so sequencing captured expressed TCRB transcripts. The data were produced by immunoSEQ multiplex PCR, yet TCRdb's version contains in-frame clones alone and is incomplete. The profile shows hundreds of thousands of clones, about an eighth of them singletons. This CDR3 is 13 amino acids long. Germline lookup yields CDR1 GTSNPN and CDR2 SVGIG (reference sequence). Trimming shortened V by 5 bases and J by 4 bases, and 11 bases separated the two germline ends. As for this clone: No antigen is known for it.

This sequence joins TRBV30 and TRBJ2-2; a possible D gene is TRBD1 (5 bases). Sequencing was carried out using naive CD4+ T cells from blood. The TCR comes from a man between 18 and 29 years old with type 1 diabetes. The CDR3: CAWRGQGTGELFF. The CDR3, as DNA: TGTGCCTGGCGTGGACAAGGCACCGGGGAGCTGTTTTTT.